This T cell receptor beta chain was captured in a study of blood T cell repertoires in COVID-19. Study-level information: The United States, Italy and Spain provided the acute and convalescent COVID-19 samples.

CDR3 size: 17 residues. CDR1 is MNHEY and CDR2 is SVGEGT in the germline V gene. J gave up 2 bases and V 0 bases, and 9 bases lay outside the gene matches. Per the study methods: Amplification from reference gene primers served as the basis for estimated nucleated cell counts. Sequencing used immunoSEQ multiplex PCR; TCRdb keeps in-frame clones, though not all of them. V and J calls and clone size are copied from that table; D and trimming were computed from the DNA. The sample consists of 130,000 to 150,000 clones, over 70% of them appearing once. The chain carries TRBV6-2 or TRBV6-3 and TRBJ2-7; the match to TRBD2 covers 8 bases. The sequence was collected from a man aged 50 to 59 who had recovered from COVID-19. The sequenced sample was peripheral blood. CDR3 sequence reads: CASSYSTREGVPYEQYF. The CDR3 region has the DNA TGTGCCAGCAGTTACTCGACTCGGGAGGGGGTCCCCTACGAGCAGTACTTC.